One sample yielded the 27 T cell receptor beta chains listed below, sequenced in a study of neurological immune-mediated disorders. Via MiXCR, TCRdb re-called the 5' RACE reads, giving one row per CDR3 protein. Here the sample spans 71,000 or so distinct CDR3 sequences, roughly 4.8% being singletons. Sequencing was performed on PBMCs. These receptors were taken from a young woman with multiple sclerosis.

This clonotype was detected many times. The rearrangement uses TRBV10-3 and TRBJ1-4; TRBD1 is a possible D gene (6 bases). The germline gives CDR1 ENHRY, CDR2 SYGVKD. Trimming cost V 4 bases and J 8 bases, with 11 bases left between them. The CDR3 extends over 13 amino acids. The CDR3 sequence is CAISAGAEEKLFF. The CDR3 DNA reads as TGTGCCATCAGTGCAGGGGCCGAGGAAAAACTGTTTTTT.

This clonotype was seen ten or more times. The chain is built from TRBV12-3 or TRBV12-4 and TRBJ2-7; D unresolved. V shed 6 bases and J shed 2 bases, with 8 bases lying between them. The length of the CDR3 is 12 residues. The CDR3 loop reads CASSPGPYEQYV. Here the CDR3 DNA reads TGTGCCAGCAGCCCGGGTCCCTACGAGCAGTACGTC.

In its sample, this clonotype was seen many times. The chain couples TRBV2 to TRBJ2-1, with TRBD2 matching over 8 bases. Germline V lookup: CDR1 SNHLY, CDR2 FYNNEI. The J segment lost 6 bases and the V segment lost 4 bases, leaving 2 bases of the junction unmatched. CDR3 length: 13 amino acids. The CDR3 region has the DNA TGTGCCAGCAGTGCAACTAGCGGCAATGAGCAGTTCTTC. Translation: CASSATSGNEQFF.

This clonotype was picked up many times. The rearrangement links TRBV5-1 to TRBJ2-3, with a weak D call TRBD2 (6 bases). Trimming removed 4 bases from V and 5 bases from J, with 14 bases in between. CDR3 size: 14 residues. Germline CDR1 and CDR2: SGHRS and YFSETQ. The chain's CDR3 is CASSAGTDLDTQYF. The CDR3 DNA follows: TGCGCCAGCAGCGCCGGGACTGACCTAGATACGCAGTATTTT.

The rearrangement uses TRBV7-2 and TRBJ2-7; 8 bases match TRBD2. J was trimmed by 5 bases and V by 5 bases; bases with no gene match: 14. Germline loops: CDR1 SGHTA, CDR2 FQGNSA. The length of the CDR3 is 16 residues. This chain's CDR3 is CASSADGLALLNEQYF. As DNA, the CDR3 is TGTGCCAGCAGCGCTGACGGACTAGCCTTACTAAACGAGCAGTACTTC. Filled out from reference TRBV7-2 and TRBJ2-7, the complete variable domain reads GAGVSQSPSNKVTEKGKDVELRCDPISGHTALYWYRQSLGQGLEFLIYFQGNSAPDKSGLPSDRFSAERTGGSVSTLTIQRTQQEDSAVYLCASSADGLALLNEQYFGPGTRLTVT.

This clonotype was counted many times. This rearrangement joins TRBV7-6 to TRBJ1-6; no reliable D call. The length of the CDR3 is 16 residues. V lost 1 base and J lost 6, with 13 bases in between. Germline values: CDR1 SGHVS, CDR2 FNYEAQ. The DNA for the CDR3 is TGTGCCAGCAGCTTAGGGACGGGGATAAGTAATTCACCCCTCCACTTT. This encodes CASSLGTGISNSPLHF.

Ten or more counts support this clonotype. This chain links TRBV7-3 with TRBJ2-2; 14 bases fit TRBD2. In germline, CDR1 is SGHTA, CDR2 FQGTGA. V lost 5 bases and J lost 1; bases outside the gene matches: 3. CDR3 length: 17 residues. The CDR3 reads CASSRTSGGWNTGELFF. The CDR3 nucleotides are TGTGCCAGCAGCCGGACTAGCGGGGGGTGGAACACCGGGGAGCTGTTTTTT. Supplemented by reference TRBV7-3 and TRBJ2-2, the full variable domain reads GAGVSQTPSNKVTEKGKYVELRCDPISGHTALYWYRQSLGQGPEFLIYFQGTGAADDSGLPNDRFFAVRPEGSVSTLKIQRTERGDSAVYLCASSRTSGGWNTGELFFGEGSRLTVL.

The sample holds many counts of this clonotype. The chain joins TRBV10-2 to TRBJ2-7; D remains unclear. Per germline, CDR1 WSHSY and CDR2 SAAADI. Trimming took 2 bases from V and 1 from J, leaving 6 bases between them. This CDR3 is built from 13 residues. The CDR3 DNA reads TGCGCCAGCAGTGAGCAGGAATCCTACGAGCAGTACGTC. Its translation is CASSEQESYEQYV.

The sample holds a few counts of this clonotype. The chain links TRBV18 to TRBJ2-7; D not resolved. The CDR3 contains 13 residues. CDR1 and CDR2 from the germline V gene are KGHSH and LQKENI. The V and J ends lost 1 base and 3 bases respectively, with 7 bases between them. The CDR3 is CASSPRMDYEQYV. DNA of the CDR3: TGTGCCAGCTCACCACGTATGGACTACGAGCAGTACGTC.

This clonotype was detected a few times. The CDR3 DNA sequence: TGCAGTGCTAGAGATCCAGCGGGAGATAGGTACGAGCAGTACTTC. This codes for CSARDPAGDRYEQYF. The rearrangement links TRBV20-1 to TRBJ2-7; TRBD2 aligns across 8 bases. Germline V gene lookup returns CDR1 DFQATT and CDR2 SNEGSKA (reference sequence). The junction had 8 bases not matched to a gene; V was cut back by 0 bases and J by 4 bases. The CDR3 totals 15 residues.

The sample holds many counts of this clonotype. The rearrangement links TRBV28 to TRBJ2-7; D possibly corresponds to TRBD1 (6 bases). The V gene lost 5 bases and the J gene lost 2 bases, with 13 bases spanning the gap. The CDR3 totals 14 residues. From germline, CDR1 is MDHEN and CDR2 SYDVKM. The CDR3 is CASSRQEKAYEQYF. The CDR3 DNA reads TGTGCCAGCAGTCGACAGGAAAAAGCCTACGAGCAGTACTTC.

This clonotype occurred many times. The rearrangement joins TRBV3-1 to TRBJ1-1; tentative D call: TRBD1 (6 bases). Deletions cut 5 bases from V and 1 base from J, with 17 bases between. The CDR3 is 16 residues long. CDR1 and CDR2 from the germline V gene are LGHDT and YNNKEL (reference sequence). CDR3 bases: TGTGCCAGCAGCTTAACGCAGGGGCAGGGGAACACTGAAGCTTTCTTT. It translates to CASSLTQGQGNTEAFF.

With regard to this clonotype: A much more abundant neighbour one base away suggests this may be a read error. This chain joins TRBV6-6 and TRBJ1-1, with D possibly matching TRBD1 (6 bases). V dropped 2 bases and J dropped 7 bases, with 11 bases sitting between them. The germline V gene has CDR1 MNHNY and CDR2 SVGAGI (reference sequence). CDR3 size: 13 residues. CDR3 region: CASSYAGAGEAFF. The CDR3 DNA reads as TGTGCCAGCAGTTACGCGGGGGCGGGTGAAGCTTTCTTT.

At least ten counts were recorded for this clonotype. V is TRBV3-1 and J is TRBJ2-1; D is perhaps TRBD2 (7 bases). The CDR3 is 17 residues long. V dropped 4 bases and J dropped 3 bases, with 19 bases sitting between them. Germline values: CDR1 LGHDT, CDR2 YNNKEL (reference sequence). CDR3 protein: CASSRSGGGSIYNEQFF. The DNA for the CDR3 is TGTGCCAGCAGCCGTAGTGGGGGCGGGAGTATCTACAATGAGCAGTTCTTC.

Many counts were recorded for this clonotype. The CDR3 sequence: CSARSGVTEAFF. The CDR3 nucleotides are TGCAGTGCTAGATCAGGGGTCACTGAAGCTTTCTTT. J is TRBJ1-1 and V is TRBV20-1, with D possibly TRBD1 on 6 matching bases. Looked up from germline, CDR1 is DFQATT and CDR2 is SNEGSKA (reference sequence). V was trimmed by 2 bases and J by 4 bases, leaving 8 bases between them. The CDR3 is made up of 12 amino acids.

This clonotype appeared many times. CDR3 protein: CASSQIYNYGYTF. The CDR3 nucleotides read TGCGCCAGCAGCCAAATATATAACTATGGCTACACCTTC. The chain is built from TRBV4-1 and TRBJ1-2; D unclear. The CDR3 runs to 13 residues. Germline values: CDR1 MGHRA, CDR2 YSYEKL. V lost 2 bases and J lost 1, with 5 bases in between.

This clonotype was observed a handful of times. Sequence at one end of the junction differs from germline and may be a read error. The gene calls are TRBV15 and TRBJ2-5; D may be TRBD1 (6 bases). The CDR3 has 15 amino acids. CDR1 and CDR2 from the germline V gene are LNHNV and YYDKDF (reference sequence). CDR3 loop: CATSREEDSQETQYF. As DNA, the CDR3 is TGTGCCACCAGTAGAGAGGAGGACAGCCAAGAGACCCAGTACTTC.

Many counts were recorded for this clonotype. The CDR3 coding sequence is TGTGCCAGCAGCAAAAGGGACAGGGATAATTCCCGTGAGGGAAAACTGTTTTTT. It is translated as CASSKRDRDNSREGKLFF. The V call is TRBV21-1, the J call TRBJ1-4; the D call of TRBD1 is as the table states it, not checked on the DNA. TRBV21-1 is given as a pseudogene. This CDR3 comprises 18 residues.

This clonotype appeared many times. The J gene is TRBJ2-5, the V gene TRBV29-1; D unresolved. The germline V gene encodes CDR1 SQVTM and CDR2 ANQGSEA. Trimming removed 3 bases from V and 2 bases from J, with 7 bases in between. This CDR3 contains 12 residues. The CDR3 DNA follows: TGCAGCGTTGATGTGGGACAAGAGACCCAGTACTTC. Translation gives CSVDVGQETQYF.

This clonotype came up many times. V is TRBV5-1 and J is TRBJ2-5, with D tentatively TRBD2 (6 bases). CDR1 and CDR2 (germline): SGHRS, YFSETQ. This CDR3 has 13 amino acids. Trimming left V 4 bases short and J 4 bases short, with 11 bases between. This chain's CDR3 is CASSGGVGETQYF. CDR3 DNA sequence: TGCGCCAGCAGCGGAGGGGTGGGAGAGACCCAGTACTTC.

This clonotype has a handful of counts. The CDR3 DNA reads as TGTGCCAGCAGGGGGGGATTCTTGGGGTCCTACGAGCAGTACTTC. It codes for CASRGGFLGSYEQYF. The chain links TRBV28 to TRBJ2-7, with D possibly matching TRBD2 (6 bases). CDR1 is MDHEN, CDR2 SYDVKM, per germline. V lost 6 bases and J lost 1, with 16 bases in between. CDR3 length: 15 amino acids. Supplemented by reference TRBV28 and TRBJ2-7, the full variable domain reads DVKVTQSSRYLVKRTGEKVFLECVQDMDHENMFWYRQDPGLGLRLIYFSYDVKMKEKGDIPEGYSVSREKKERFSLILESASTNQTSMYLCASRGGFLGSYEQYFGPGTRLTVT.

This clonotype appeared a few times. The chain recombines TRBV19 with TRBJ2-7, with a possible D match to TRBD2 (5 bases). Deletions cut 7 bases from V and 4 bases from J, with 20 bases between. The CDR3 spans 15 residues. Per germline, CDR1 LNHDA and CDR2 SQIVND (reference sequence). CDR3 sequence: CASTPRGPPSYEQYF. The CDR3 DNA follows: TGTGCCAGTACCCCCCGCGGGCCTCCCTCTTACGAGCAGTACTTC.

This clonotype was seen ten or more times. V gene TRBV20-1 combines with J gene TRBJ2-5, with 11 nucleotides matching TRBD2. V shed 3 bases, J shed 5 bases, and the junction held 11 bases outside the gene matches. Germline V lookup: CDR1 DFQATT, CDR2 SNEGSKA (reference sequence). The CDR3 totals 16 residues. The CDR3 spells CSASQDSGGERETQYF. As DNA, the CDR3 is TGCAGTGCTAGTCAAGATAGCGGGGGGGAGAGGGAGACCCAGTACTTC.

This clonotype was detected ten times or more. The V gene is TRBV12-3 or TRBV12-4, the J gene TRBJ1-2, with 10 bases fitting TRBD1. Trimming at V came to 6 bases and at J to 7 bases, leaving 11 bases not matched to a gene. The CDR3 loop spans 15 amino acids. The CDR3 reads CASSNSGQGIVGYTF. DNA of the CDR3: TGTGCCAGCAGCAACTCGGGACAGGGGATAGTTGGCTACACCTTC.

This clonotype has a count of ten or more. The V call is TRBV13, the J call TRBJ2-7; no definite D call. The CDR3 totals 11 residues. Germline CDR1 PRHDT, CDR2 FYEKMQ (reference sequence). DNA of the CDR3: TGTGCCAGCAGCCCCTCCTCCGAGCAGTACGTC. Residues: CASSPSSEQYV.

This clonotype has ten or more counts. The chain links TRBV3-1 to TRBJ2-7; no firm D call. The length of the CDR3 is 11 residues. Germline V gene sequence: CDR1 LGHDT, CDR2 YNNKEL (reference sequence). V lost 5 bases to trimming and J lost 3 bases, with 5 bases between them. CDR3 nucleotides: TGTGCCAGCAGCGCCCGCTACGAGCAGTACTTC. Translating it yields CASSARYEQYF.

This clonotype came up a few times. This chain connects TRBV5-1 to TRBJ2-1; 7 bases are shared with TRBD2. The germline gives CDR1 SGHRS, CDR2 YFSETQ. V trimming: 2 bases; J trimming: 5 bases; junction bases outside the gene matches: 1. The CDR3 covers 13 residues. This CDR3 is CASSFLADNEQFF. CDR3 DNA: TGCGCCAGCAGCTTTCTAGCGGACAATGAGCAGTTCTTC.